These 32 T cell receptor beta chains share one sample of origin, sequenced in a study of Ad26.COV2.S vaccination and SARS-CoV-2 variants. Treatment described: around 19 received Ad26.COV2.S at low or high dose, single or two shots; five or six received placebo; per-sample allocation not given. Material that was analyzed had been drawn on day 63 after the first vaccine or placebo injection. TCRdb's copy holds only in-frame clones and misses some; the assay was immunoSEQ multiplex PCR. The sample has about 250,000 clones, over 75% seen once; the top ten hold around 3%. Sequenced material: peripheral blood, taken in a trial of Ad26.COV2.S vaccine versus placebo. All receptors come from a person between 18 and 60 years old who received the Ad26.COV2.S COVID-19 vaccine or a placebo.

DNA for the CDR3: TGTGCCAGCAGCTTAAGTAGGACCGGGGAGCTGTTTTTT. It translates to CASSLSRTGELFF. The V gene is TRBV7-2, the J gene TRBJ2-2; D uncertain. Per germline, CDR1 SGHTA and CDR2 FQGNSA. Trimming shortened V by 2 bases and J by 5 bases, and 6 bases separated the two germline ends. The CDR3 covers 13 residues.

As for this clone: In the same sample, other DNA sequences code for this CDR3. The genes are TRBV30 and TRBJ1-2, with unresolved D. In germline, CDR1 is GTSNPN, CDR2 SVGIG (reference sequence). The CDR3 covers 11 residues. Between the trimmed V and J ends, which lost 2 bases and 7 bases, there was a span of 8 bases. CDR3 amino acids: CAWSLGGGYTF. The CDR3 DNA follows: TGTGCCTGGAGTCTAGGTGGTGGCTACACCTTC.

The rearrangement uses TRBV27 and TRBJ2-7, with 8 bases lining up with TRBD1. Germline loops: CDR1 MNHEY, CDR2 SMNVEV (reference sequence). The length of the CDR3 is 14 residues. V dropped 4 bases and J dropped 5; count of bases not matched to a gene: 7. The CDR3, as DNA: TGTGCCAGCAGTTCGCGGACAGGGAGGAACGAGCAGTACTTC. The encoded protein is CASSSRTGRNEQYF.

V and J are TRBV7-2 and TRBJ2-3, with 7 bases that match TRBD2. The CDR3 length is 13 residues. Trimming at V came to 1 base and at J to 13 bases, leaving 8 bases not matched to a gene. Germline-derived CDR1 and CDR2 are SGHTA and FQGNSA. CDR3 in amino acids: CASSLDPGRGEYF. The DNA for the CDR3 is TGTGCCAGCAGCTTAGATCCGGGACGGGGGGAGTATTTT.

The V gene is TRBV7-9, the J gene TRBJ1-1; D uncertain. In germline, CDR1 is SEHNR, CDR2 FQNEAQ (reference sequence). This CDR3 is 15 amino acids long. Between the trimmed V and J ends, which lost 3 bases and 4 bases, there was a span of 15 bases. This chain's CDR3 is CASSLDGSRGTEAFF. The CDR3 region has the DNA TGTGCCAGCAGCTTGGACGGGAGTCGGGGCACTGAAGCTTTCTTT.

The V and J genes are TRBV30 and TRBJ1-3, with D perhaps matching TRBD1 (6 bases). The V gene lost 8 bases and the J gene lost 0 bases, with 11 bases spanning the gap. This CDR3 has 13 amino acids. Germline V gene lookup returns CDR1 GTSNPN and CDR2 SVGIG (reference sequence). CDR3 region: CAGRTVSGNTIYF. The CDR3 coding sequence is TGTGCCGGACGGACAGTCTCTGGAAACACCATATATTTT.

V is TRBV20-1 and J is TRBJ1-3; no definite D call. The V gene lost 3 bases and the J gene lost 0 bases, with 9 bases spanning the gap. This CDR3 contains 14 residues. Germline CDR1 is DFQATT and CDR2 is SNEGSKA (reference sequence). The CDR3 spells CSASHSASGNTIYF. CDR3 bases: TGCAGTGCTAGTCACTCCGCCTCTGGAAACACCATATATTTT.

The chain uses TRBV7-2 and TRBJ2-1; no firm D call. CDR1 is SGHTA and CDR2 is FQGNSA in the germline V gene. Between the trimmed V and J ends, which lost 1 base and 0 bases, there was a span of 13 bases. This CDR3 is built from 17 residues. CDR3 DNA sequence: TGTGCCAGCAGCTTAGTCCTGGGCGGAAGCTCCTACAATGAGCAGTTCTTC. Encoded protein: CASSLVLGGSSYNEQFF. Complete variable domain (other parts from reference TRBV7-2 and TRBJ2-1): GAGVSQSPSNKVTEKGKDVELRCDPISGHTALYWYRQSLGQGLEFLIYFQGNSAPDKSGLPSDRFSAERTGGSVSTLTIQRTQQEDSAVYLCASSLVLGGSSYNEQFFGPGTRLTVL.

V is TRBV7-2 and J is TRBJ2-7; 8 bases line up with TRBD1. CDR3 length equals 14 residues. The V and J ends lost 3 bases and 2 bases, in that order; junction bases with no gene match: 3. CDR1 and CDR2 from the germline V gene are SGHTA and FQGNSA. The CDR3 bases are TGTGCCAGCAGCTTGAACAGGGGGACCTACGAGCAGTACTTC. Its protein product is CASSLNRGTYEQYF.

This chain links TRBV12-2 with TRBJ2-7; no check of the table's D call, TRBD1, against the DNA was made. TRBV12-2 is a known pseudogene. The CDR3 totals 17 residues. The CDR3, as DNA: TGTGCAAGTCGCCGCGACAGGGGGCGGGCTAGCTCCTACGAGCAGTACTTC. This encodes CASRRDRGRASSYEQYF.

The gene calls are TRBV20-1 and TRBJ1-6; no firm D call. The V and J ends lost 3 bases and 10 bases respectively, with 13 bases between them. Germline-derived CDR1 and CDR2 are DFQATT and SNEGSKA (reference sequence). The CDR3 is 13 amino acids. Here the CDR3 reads CSASPGRNSPLHF. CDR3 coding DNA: TGCAGTGCTAGTCCGGGGAGGAACTCACCCCTCCACTTT.

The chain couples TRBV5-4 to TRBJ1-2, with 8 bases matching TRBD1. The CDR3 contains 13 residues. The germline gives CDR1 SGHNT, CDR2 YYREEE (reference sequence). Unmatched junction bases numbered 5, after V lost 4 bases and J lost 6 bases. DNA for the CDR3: TGTGCCAGCAGCCGGACAGGGCGGAATGGCTACACCTTC. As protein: CASSRTGRNGYTF. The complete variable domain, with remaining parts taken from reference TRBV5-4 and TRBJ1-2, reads ETGVTQSPTHLIKTRGQQVTLRCSSQSGHNTVSWYQQALGQGPQFIFQYYREEENGRGNFPPRFSGLQFPNYSSELNVNALELDDSALYLCASSRTGRNGYTFGSGTRLTVV.

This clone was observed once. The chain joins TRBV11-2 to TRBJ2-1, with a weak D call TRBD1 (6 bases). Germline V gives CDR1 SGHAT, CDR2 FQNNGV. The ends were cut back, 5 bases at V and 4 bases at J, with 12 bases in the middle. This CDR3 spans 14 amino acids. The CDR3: CASSRIDRYNEQFF. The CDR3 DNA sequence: TGTGCCAGCAGCCGAATTGACAGGTACAATGAGCAGTTCTTC.

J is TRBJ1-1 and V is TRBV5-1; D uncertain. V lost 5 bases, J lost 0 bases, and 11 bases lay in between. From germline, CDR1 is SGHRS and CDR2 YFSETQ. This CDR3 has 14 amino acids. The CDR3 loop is CASSSTTLNTEAFF. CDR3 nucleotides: TGCGCCAGCAGTTCGACAACCTTGAACACTGAAGCTTTCTTT.

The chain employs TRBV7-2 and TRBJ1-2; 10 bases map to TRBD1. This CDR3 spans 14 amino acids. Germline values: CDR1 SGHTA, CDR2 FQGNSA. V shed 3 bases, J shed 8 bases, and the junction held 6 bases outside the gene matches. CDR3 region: CASSFTGTGDGYTF. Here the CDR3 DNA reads TGTGCCAGCAGCTTCACCGGGACAGGGGACGGCTACACCTTC.

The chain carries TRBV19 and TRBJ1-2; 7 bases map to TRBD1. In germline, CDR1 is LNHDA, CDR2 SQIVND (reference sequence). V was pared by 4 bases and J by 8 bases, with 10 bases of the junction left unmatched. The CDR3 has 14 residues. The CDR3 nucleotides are TGTGCCAGTAGTACAAATCGACAGGGTGGCGGCTACACCTTC. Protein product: CASSTNRQGGGYTF.

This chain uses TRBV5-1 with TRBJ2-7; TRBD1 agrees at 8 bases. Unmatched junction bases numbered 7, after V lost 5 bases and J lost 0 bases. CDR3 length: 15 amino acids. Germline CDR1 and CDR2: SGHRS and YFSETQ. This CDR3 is CASSNGQGHSYEQYF. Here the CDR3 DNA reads TGCGCCAGCAGTAACGGACAGGGCCACTCCTACGAGCAGTACTTC.

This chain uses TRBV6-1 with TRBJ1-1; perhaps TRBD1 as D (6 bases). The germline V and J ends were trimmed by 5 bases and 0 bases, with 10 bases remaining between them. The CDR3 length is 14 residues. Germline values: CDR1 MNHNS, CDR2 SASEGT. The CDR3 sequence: CASSKTGLNTEAFF. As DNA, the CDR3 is TGTGCCAGCAGTAAGACAGGCCTGAACACTGAAGCTTTCTTT.

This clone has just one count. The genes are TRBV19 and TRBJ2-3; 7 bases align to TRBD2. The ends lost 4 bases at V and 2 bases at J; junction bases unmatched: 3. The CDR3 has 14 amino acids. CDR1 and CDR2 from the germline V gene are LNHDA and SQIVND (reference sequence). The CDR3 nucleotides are TGTGCCAGTAGTACGAGCGGGGTCACAGATACGCAGTATTTT. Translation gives CASSTSGVTDTQYF.

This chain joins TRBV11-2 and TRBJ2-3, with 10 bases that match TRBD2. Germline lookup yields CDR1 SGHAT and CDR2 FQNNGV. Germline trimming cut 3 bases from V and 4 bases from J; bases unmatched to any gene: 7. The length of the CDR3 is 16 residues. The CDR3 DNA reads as TGTGCCAGCAGCTTCCGGACTAGCGGAGGAGCAGATACGCAGTATTTT. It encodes CASSFRTSGGADTQYF.

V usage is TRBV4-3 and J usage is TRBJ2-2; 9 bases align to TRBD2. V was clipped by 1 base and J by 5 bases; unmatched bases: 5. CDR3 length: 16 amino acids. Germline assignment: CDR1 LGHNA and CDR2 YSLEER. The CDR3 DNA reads TGCGCCAGCAGCCAAGGCGGGGGGGCCGGGACCGGGGAGCTGTTTTTT. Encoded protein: CASSQGGGAGTGELFF.

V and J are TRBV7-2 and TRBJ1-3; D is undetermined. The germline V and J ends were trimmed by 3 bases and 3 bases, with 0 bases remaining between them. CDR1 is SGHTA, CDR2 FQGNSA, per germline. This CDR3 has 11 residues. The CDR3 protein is CASSFGNTIYF. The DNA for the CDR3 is TGTGCCAGCAGCTTTGGAAACACCATATATTTT.

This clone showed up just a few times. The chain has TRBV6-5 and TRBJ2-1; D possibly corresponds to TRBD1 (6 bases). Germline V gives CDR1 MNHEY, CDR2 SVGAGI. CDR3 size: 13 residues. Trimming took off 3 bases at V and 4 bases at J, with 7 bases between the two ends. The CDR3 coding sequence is TGTGCCAGCAGTTATAGGGGGTACAATGAGCAGTTCTTC. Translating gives CASSYRGYNEQFF.

Here the CDR3 DNA reads TGTGCTAGTGGTGGCTATGGGGGGTATGAAAAACTGTTTTTT. Protein: CASGGYGGYEKLFF. The rearrangement uses TRBV12-5 and TRBJ1-4; a weak D match, TRBD1 (5 bases). V lost 5 bases, J lost 6 bases, and 13 bases lay in between. CDR3 size: 14 residues. The germline CDR1 and CDR2 sequences are LGHNT and FRNRAP.

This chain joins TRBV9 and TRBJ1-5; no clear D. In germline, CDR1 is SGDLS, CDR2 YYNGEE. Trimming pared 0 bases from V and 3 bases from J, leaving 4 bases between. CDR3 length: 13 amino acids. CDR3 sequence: CASSVDPNQPQHF. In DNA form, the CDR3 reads TGTGCCAGCAGCGTAGACCCCAATCAGCCCCAGCATTTT.

CDR3 amino acids: CASTRGRGNEKLFF. As DNA, the CDR3 is TGTGCCAGCACCCGGGGGAGGGGGAACGAAAAACTGTTTTTT. The gene calls are TRBV5-5 and TRBJ1-4; a weak D match, TRBD1 (6 bases). Deletions cut 6 bases from V and 8 bases from J, with 17 bases between. The CDR3 spans 14 residues. Germline V gene data show CDR1 as SGHKS and CDR2 as YYEKEE (reference sequence).

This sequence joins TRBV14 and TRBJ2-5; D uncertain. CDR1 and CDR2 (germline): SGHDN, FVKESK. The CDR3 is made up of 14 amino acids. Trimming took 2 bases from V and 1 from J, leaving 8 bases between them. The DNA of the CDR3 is TGTGCCAGCAGCCAAAACAACCGCCAAGAGACCCAGTACTTC. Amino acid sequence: CASSQNNRQETQYF.

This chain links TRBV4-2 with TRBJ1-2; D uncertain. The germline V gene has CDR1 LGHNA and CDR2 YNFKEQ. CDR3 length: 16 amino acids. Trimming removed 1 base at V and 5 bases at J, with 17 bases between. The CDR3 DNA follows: TGTGCCAGCAGCCAAGCTCAGTCCGCGGGTCAATATGGCTACACCTTC. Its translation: CASSQAQSAGQYGYTF.

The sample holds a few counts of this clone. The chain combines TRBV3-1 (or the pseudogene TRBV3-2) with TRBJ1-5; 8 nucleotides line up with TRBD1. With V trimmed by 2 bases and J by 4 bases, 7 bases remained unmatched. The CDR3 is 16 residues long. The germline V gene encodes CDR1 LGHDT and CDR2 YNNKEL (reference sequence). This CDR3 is CASSQTTGEANQPQHF. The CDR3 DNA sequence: TGTGCCAGCAGCCAAACGACAGGGGAGGCAAATCAGCCCCAGCATTTT.

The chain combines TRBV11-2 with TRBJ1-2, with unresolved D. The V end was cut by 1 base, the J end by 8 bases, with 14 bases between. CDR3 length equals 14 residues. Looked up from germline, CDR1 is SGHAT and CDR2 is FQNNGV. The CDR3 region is CASSLGGDLGGYTF. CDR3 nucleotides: TGTGCCAGCAGCTTAGGGGGAGATCTAGGCGGCTACACCTTC. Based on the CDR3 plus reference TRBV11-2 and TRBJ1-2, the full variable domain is EAGVAQSPRYKIIEKRQSVAFWCNPISGHATLYWYQQILGQGPKLLIQFQNNGVVDDSQLPKDRFSAERLKGVDSTLKIQPAKLEDSAVYLCASSLGGDLGGYTFGSGTRLTVV.

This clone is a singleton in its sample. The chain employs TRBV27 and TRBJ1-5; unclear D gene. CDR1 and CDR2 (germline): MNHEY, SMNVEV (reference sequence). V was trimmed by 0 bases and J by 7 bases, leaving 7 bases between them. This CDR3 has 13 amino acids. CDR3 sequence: CASSLSSEQPQHF. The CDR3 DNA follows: TGTGCCAGCAGTTTATCCTCAGAGCAGCCCCAGCATTTT.

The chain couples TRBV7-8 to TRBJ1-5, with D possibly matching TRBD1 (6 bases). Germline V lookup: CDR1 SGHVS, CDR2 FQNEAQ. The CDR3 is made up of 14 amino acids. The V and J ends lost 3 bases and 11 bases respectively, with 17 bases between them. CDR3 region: CASSFMDRPGTQHF. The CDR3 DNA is TGTGCCAGCAGCTTTATGGACAGACCAGGGACCCAGCATTTT. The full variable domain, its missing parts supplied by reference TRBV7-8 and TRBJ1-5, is GAGVSQSPRYKVAKRGQDVALRCDPISGHVSLFWYQQALGQGPEFLTYFQNEAQLDKSGLPSDRFFAERPEGSVSTLKIQRTQQEDSAVYLCASSFMDRPGTQHFGDGTRLSIL.